Below, one T cell receptor (beta chain) is given with its context. This specimen belongs to a study of blood T cell repertoires in COVID-19. Study-level information: Spain, Italy and the United States supplied samples that represented acute and convalescent COVID-19.

Enrollment of patients from Seattle took place during active infection, with longitudinal follow-up. Libraries were prepared by immunoSEQ multiplex PCR; TCRdb keeps only in-frame clonotypes and omits some of them. This table has 240,000 or so clones, more than 80% appearing once. The clonotype comes from a woman aged 80 or older with COVID-19, enrolled during active disease. Material for sequencing was peripheral blood.

Here the CDR3 reads CASTQTSGNYEQFF. The CDR3, as DNA: TGTGCCAGCACCCAGACTAGCGGGAATTATGAGCAGTTCTTC. V gene TRBV7-2 combines with J gene TRBJ2-1; 11 bases are shared with TRBD2. From germline, CDR1 is SGHTA and CDR2 FQGNSA. This CDR3 is built from 14 residues. With 7 bases clipped from V and 8 bases from J, the junction kept 7 bases outside the gene matches.